This T cell receptor beta chain was retrieved from a study of T cell responses to AZD1222 COVID-19 vaccine. Study-level information: Second-dose groups at about 4 or about 12 weeks were pooled. The study, taken as a whole, reports: Donors, mostly white British, included more females; clonal diversity was possibly underestimated. Nearly half of the spike-specific TCRs reportedly recognize variant regions that carry no mutations.

CDR1 is LNHDA, CDR2 SQIVND, per germline (reference sequence). V was clipped by 4 bases and J by 1 base, with 7 bases between them. CDR3 size: 13 residues. This table comes from immunoSEQ multiplex PCR, and its TCRdb copy is limited to in-frame clones, with some not included. The sample contains about 130,000 clones, about 82% of which appear only once. In regard to this clone: The antigen remains undetermined.

This chain uses TRBV19 with TRBJ1-2; TRBD1 is a possible D gene (5 bases). This sample comprised peripheral blood, obtained on day 0 of AZD1222 vaccination. This clonotype originated in an adult in good health. The CDR3 DNA reads as TGTGCCAGTAGTAGGGACCTTAACTATGGCTACACCTTC. Amino acids: CASSRDLNYGYTF.